These T cell receptor beta chains were read from a single sample in a study of blood T cell repertoires in COVID-19. Clones were read by immunoSEQ multiplex PCR, and TCRdb kept only the in-frame ones, dropping some. There are roughly 200,000 clones in the sample; roughly four fifths occur only once, and over 6% lies in the top ten. Input material: peripheral blood. These TCRs come from an elderly woman with COVID-19, enrolled during active disease. CDR3s include the opening cysteine and the closing phenylalanine or tryptophan. The D gene is left open where the match is weak. A clone size is listed for some rows: how often the clone was seen (once, few, many), or a class if it is expanded.

abundance: NA; j_gene: TRBJ2-7; v_gene: TRBV19; d_gene: NA; CDR3nt: TGTGCCAGTAGTTCCTCAGGGGGGACCTACGAGCAGTACTTC; CDR3aa: CASSSSGGTYEQYF
abundance: NA; j_gene: TRBJ1-1; v_gene: TRBV4-1; d_gene: TRBD1; CDR3nt: TGCGCCAGCAGCCTAGACAGGGTTGGGACTGAAGCTTTCTTT; CDR3aa: CASSLDRVGTEAFF
abundance: NA; j_gene: TRBJ1-5; v_gene: TRBV5-1; d_gene: TRBD1; CDR3nt: TGCGCCAGCAGCCAAACAGGGGGTGGGAATCAGCCCCAGCATTTT; CDR3aa: CASSQTGGGNQPQHF
abundance: NA; j_gene: TRBJ1-5; v_gene: TRBV4-1; d_gene: NA; CDR3nt: TGCGCCAGCAGCCAAGCTACAGGGAGCAATCAGCCCCAGCATTTT; CDR3aa: CASSQATGSNQPQHF
abundance: NA; j_gene: TRBJ1-1; v_gene: TRBV5-1; d_gene: NA; CDR3nt: TGCGCCAGCAGCTTGGGGACAGACCCGACCGGGGCTTTCTTT; CDR3aa: CASSLGTDPTGAFF
abundance: NA; j_gene: TRBJ2-7; v_gene: TRBV3-1/TRBV3-2; d_gene: NA; CDR3nt: TGTGCCAGCAGCGCGCCGGGACTCCGGCTCGAGCAGTACTTC; CDR3aa: CASSAPGLRLEQYF
abundance: NA; j_gene: TRBJ1-4; v_gene: TRBV24-1; d_gene: NA; CDR3nt: TGTGCCACCAGTGACCCCAGGGATATGGGTGAAAAACTGTTTTTT; CDR3aa: CATSDPRDMGEKLFF
abundance: NA; j_gene: TRBJ1-5; v_gene: TRBV19; d_gene: NA; CDR3nt: TGTGCCAGTCGGAGAGGAACTCAGCCCCAGCATTTT; CDR3aa: CASRRGTQPQHF
abundance: once; j_gene: TRBJ2-7; v_gene: TRBV11-2; d_gene: NA; CDR3nt: TGTGCCAGCGGAGAACTGTACGAGCAGTACTTC; CDR3aa: CASGELYEQYF
abundance: NA; j_gene: TRBJ2-3; v_gene: TRBV9; d_gene: TRBD2; CDR3nt: TGTGCCAGCAGCCTTGGAAGCGGGGCAGATACGCAGTATTTT; CDR3aa: CASSLGSGADTQYF
abundance: NA; j_gene: TRBJ1-2; v_gene: TRBV28; d_gene: TRBD1; CDR3nt: TGTGCCAGCAGTTCCGGACAGGGGAACTATGGCTACACCTTC; CDR3aa: CASSSGQGNYGYTF
abundance: NA; j_gene: TRBJ2-2; v_gene: TRBV4-2; d_gene: NA; CDR3nt: TGTGCCAGCAGCCAATGGGGGACTCAAGGGCTGTTTTTT; CDR3aa: CASSQWGTQGLFF
abundance: NA; j_gene: TRBJ2-7; v_gene: TRBV5-4; d_gene: TRBD1; CDR3nt: TGTGCCAGCAGCTCCCAGGACAGGGGTGGGTACGAGCAGTACTTC; CDR3aa: CASSSQDRGGYEQYF
abundance: NA; j_gene: TRBJ2-4; v_gene: TRBV9; d_gene: NA; CDR3nt: TGTGCCAGCAGCTCCCCTGGGGGGACCACCAAAAACATTCAGTACTTC; CDR3aa: CASSSPGGTTKNIQYF
abundance: NA; j_gene: TRBJ2-7; v_gene: TRBV2; d_gene: NA; CDR3nt: TGTGCCAGCAGTGAGGGGAGCAGGTCCTTCTCCTACGAGCAGTACTTC; CDR3aa: CASSEGSRSFSYEQYF
abundance: NA; j_gene: TRBJ1-1; v_gene: TRBV5-1; d_gene: NA; CDR3nt: TGCGCCAGCAGCTTGGTGTCAGGGTCTAGTGAAGCTTTCTTT; CDR3aa: CASSLVSGSSEAFF
abundance: NA; j_gene: TRBJ2-2; v_gene: TRBV3-1/TRBV3-2; d_gene: TRBD2; CDR3nt: TGTGCCAGCAGCCAAGCCGGGGGGGGCCGAACCGGGGAGCTGTTTTTT; CDR3aa: CASSQAGGGRTGELFF
abundance: NA; j_gene: TRBJ2-7; v_gene: TRBV4-1; d_gene: TRBD2; CDR3nt: TGCGCCAGCAGCCAAGTGCGGGGGACCCACTACGAGCAGTACTTC; CDR3aa: CASSQVRGTHYEQYF
abundance: once; j_gene: TRBJ2-1; v_gene: TRBV27; d_gene: NA; CDR3nt: TGTGCCAGCAAACTAAGCGGTTCATACAATGAGCAGTTCTTC; CDR3aa: CASKLSGSYNEQFF
abundance: NA; j_gene: TRBJ2-3; v_gene: TRBV5-1; d_gene: NA; CDR3nt: TGCGCCAGCAGCCCCGGGGTAGCGGGCACAGATACGCAGTATTTT; CDR3aa: CASSPGVAGTDTQYF
abundance: NA; j_gene: TRBJ2-1; v_gene: TRBV11-2; d_gene: NA; CDR3nt: TGTGCCAGCAGCTTAGCGGGAGCGAACCTCTACAATGAGCAGTTCTTC; CDR3aa: CASSLAGANLYNEQFF
abundance: once; j_gene: TRBJ2-1; v_gene: TRBV7-8; d_gene: TRBD2; CDR3nt: TGTGCCAGCAGCTCTTTCAGGGGACTAGCGGGAGGTACTGAGCAGTTCTTC; CDR3aa: CASSSFRGLAGGTEQFF